One sample yielded the 24 T cell receptor beta chains listed below, sequenced in a study of shared clonotypes between healthy human individuals. Assay used: immunoSEQ multiplex PCR; TCRdb lists only in-frame clones, some missing. The sample lists more than 2 million clones; approximately 95% were seen once. The sample comprised naive CD4+ T cells sorted from blood. Subset defined: CD45RA+ positively selected. Receptors were obtained from a man aged 18 to 30 in good health.

The rearrangement uses TRBV5-1 and TRBJ2-1, with D possibly matching TRBD2 (5 bases). Trimming removed 3 bases at V and 2 bases at J, with 9 bases between. Looked up from germline, CDR1 is SGHRS and CDR2 is YFSETQ. The CDR3 has 14 residues. The CDR3 DNA reads TGCGCCAGCAGCTCTGGACTCACCTACAATGAGCAGTTCTTC. It is translated as CASSSGLTYNEQFF.

The CDR3 coding sequence is TGCGCCAGCAGTGATCAGAATGAGCAGTTCTTC. Its protein is CASSDQNEQFF. V is TRBV10-2 and J is TRBJ2-1; D is unresolved. This CDR3 has 11 amino acids. V lost 3 bases and J lost 7, with 4 bases in between. CDR1 is WSHSY and CDR2 is SAAADI in the germline V gene.

The J gene is TRBJ2-2, the V gene TRBV10-3; no definite D call. From germline, CDR1 is ENHRY and CDR2 SYGVKD. Deletions cut 7 bases from V and 6 bases from J, with 12 bases between. The CDR3 runs to 13 residues. CDR3 DNA: TGTGCCATCACCCCGTCGGCGGCCGGGGAGCTGTTTTTT. Translated, it gives CAITPSAAGELFF.

This clone appeared a single time. J is TRBJ2-5 and V is TRBV2; a possible D gene is TRBD2 (6 bases). Germline loops: CDR1 SNHLY, CDR2 FYNNEI. The CDR3 runs to 14 residues. V lost 8 bases and J 2 bases, leaving 15 bases between the germline ends. CDR3 protein: CASSVGGRQETQYF. The DNA of the CDR3 is TGTGCCAGCTCGGTCGGGGGACGACAAGAGACCCAGTACTTC.

The chain employs TRBV7-9 and TRBJ2-1; D is possibly TRBD2 (6 bases). V lost 7 bases and J lost 0, with 10 bases in between. The germline V gene has CDR1 SEHNR and CDR2 FQNEAQ (reference sequence). The CDR3 runs 14 residues. Here the CDR3 reads CASTVGGSYNEQFF. As DNA, the CDR3 is TGTGCCAGCACCGTCGGGGGCTCCTACAATGAGCAGTTCTTC.

The gene calls are TRBV7-6 and TRBJ1-3, with D unresolved. Germline loops: CDR1 SGHVS, CDR2 FNYEAQ. The CDR3 is 15 residues long. With 0 bases removed from V and 0 bases from J, the gap between germline ends came to 6 bases. This chain's CDR3 is CASSLAADSGNTIYF. CDR3 nucleotides: TGTGCCAGCAGCTTAGCGGCGGACTCTGGAAACACCATATATTTT. The full variable domain, completed using reference TRBV7-6 and TRBJ1-3, is GAGVSQSPRYKVTKRGQDVALRCDPISGHVSLYWYRQALGQGPEFLTYFNYEAQQDKSGLPNDRFSAERPEGSISTLTIQRTEQRDSAMYRCASSLAADSGNTIYFGEGSWLTVV.

The V gene is TRBV5-6, the J gene TRBJ2-1; D call uncertain. The V and J ends lost 1 base and 7 bases respectively, with 6 bases between them. The germline V gene has CDR1 SGHDT and CDR2 YYEEEE. The CDR3 loop spans 12 amino acids. CDR3 region: CASSLLVNEQFF. As DNA, the CDR3 is TGTGCCAGCAGCTTGCTTGTAAATGAGCAGTTCTTC. The full variable domain, its missing parts supplied by reference TRBV5-6 and TRBJ2-1, is DAGVTQSPTHLIKTRGQQVTLRCSPKSGHDTVSWYQQALGQGPQFIFQYYEEEERQRGNFPDRFSGHQFPNYSSELNVNALLLGDSALYLCASSLLVNEQFFGPGTRLTVL.

The V gene is TRBV5-1, the J gene TRBJ2-7; tentatively, D is TRBD1 (6 bases). Germline CDR1 SGHRS, CDR2 YFSETQ. This CDR3 is 16 amino acids long. V lost 4 bases, J lost 0 bases, and 17 bases lay in between. The chain's CDR3 is CASSPASGTLSYEQYF. For the CDR3, the DNA is TGCGCCAGCAGCCCGGCGTCCGGGACACTCTCCTACGAGCAGTACTTC.

This rearrangement joins TRBV25-1 to TRBJ2-5, with 8 bases aligning to TRBD1. Germline V gene lookup returns CDR1 MGHDK and CDR2 SYGVNS. With 3 bases clipped from V and 2 bases from J, the junction kept 5 bases outside the gene matches. CDR3 length: 15 residues. CDR3 bases: TGTGCCAGCAGTGACCCCGGACAGGGACAAGAGACCCAGTACTTC. The encoded protein is CASSDPGQGQETQYF.

Points on this clone: Other DNA sequences within the sample encode an identical CDR3. This chain joins TRBV30 and TRBJ1-6; D gene unclear. The CDR3 is made up of 11 amino acids. Germline CDR1 reads GTSNPN; CDR2 reads SVGIG (reference sequence). Trimming took 1 base from V and 9 from J, leaving 4 bases between them. The CDR3 DNA follows: TGTGCCTGGAGTGCAGGTTCACCCCTCCACTTT. It specifies CAWSAGSPLHF.

Regarding this clone: This may arise from a read error, as a much more abundant clone is one base away. The same CDR3 also results from other DNA sequences found in this sample. The rearrangement uses TRBV29-1 and TRBJ1-1; 7 nucleotides align to TRBD1. This CDR3 is built from 13 residues. Germline V gives CDR1 SQVTM, CDR2 ANQGSEA. The CDR3 here is CSVETGKNTEALF. Here the CDR3 DNA reads TGCAGCGTTGAGACAGGGAAGAACACTGAAGCTCTCTTT.

This chain joins TRBV7-9 and TRBJ1-1; D might be TRBD1 (6 bases). Germline loops: CDR1 SEHNR, CDR2 FQNEAQ (reference sequence). The V and J ends lost 11 bases and 7 bases respectively, with 14 bases between them. This CDR3 contains 11 residues. This CDR3 is CAGGSGIEAFF. For the CDR3, the DNA is TGTGCCGGGGGCAGTGGGATTGAAGCTTTCTTT.

The chain links TRBV5-1 to TRBJ2-3; TRBD2 matches 7 bases. Germline V gene data show CDR1 as SGHRS and CDR2 as YFSETQ. The CDR3 covers 19 residues. Losses at the gene ends were 3 bases for V and 0 bases for J; bases not matched to a gene: 16. CDR3 nucleotide sequence: TGCGCCAGCAGCTCTGAAGGCGGGAGATCAGGAGGAAGCACAGATACGCAGTATTTT. As protein: CASSSEGGRSGGSTDTQYF.

This chain joins TRBV7-9 and TRBJ2-7; tentative D call: TRBD2 (5 bases). Trimming took 4 bases from V and 7 from J, leaving 11 bases between them. The CDR3 covers 12 residues. Germline V gene data show CDR1 as SEHNR and CDR2 as FQNEAQ (reference sequence). The CDR3 DNA reads TGTGCCAGCAGCTCAAGGACTGGGGAGCAGTACTTC. Protein sequence: CASSSRTGEQYF.

The V call is TRBV5-8, the J call TRBJ2-3, with 7 positions matching TRBD2. There are 16 residues in the CDR3. V lost 0 bases, J lost 0 bases, and 4 bases stayed unmatched. Germline V lookup: CDR1 SGHTS, CDR2 YDEGEE. The CDR3 here is CASSLARGESTDTQYF. DNA for the CDR3: TGTGCCAGCAGCTTGGCCCGGGGGGAAAGCACAGATACGCAGTATTTT. The complete variable domain, with remaining parts taken from reference TRBV5-8 and TRBJ2-3, reads EAGVTQSPTHLIKTRGQQATLRCSPISGHTSVYWYQQALGLGLQFLLWYDEGEERNRGNFPPRFSGRQFPNYSSELNVNALELEDSALYLCASSLARGESTDTQYFGPGTRLTVL.

The chain joins TRBV30 to TRBJ2-3; 11 bases are shared with TRBD2. Germline V gene data show CDR1 as GTSNPN and CDR2 as SVGIG (reference sequence). This CDR3 is 16 amino acids long. J gave up 2 bases and V 1 base, and 5 bases lay outside the gene matches. In DNA form, the CDR3 reads TGTGCCTGGAGTGCCTCGACTAGCGGGACCACAGATACGCAGTATTTT. Its protein product is CAWSASTSGTTDTQYF.

As to this clone: Within the sample, other DNA sequences also encode this same CDR3. The chain recombines TRBV27 with TRBJ1-6; D is possibly TRBD1 (5 bases). The CDR3 spans 14 residues. V lost 6 bases to trimming and J lost 0 bases, with 6 bases between them. The V gene's germline CDR1 is MNHEY and CDR2 SMNVEV (reference sequence). The CDR3 sequence is CASSGGSYNSPLHF. In nucleotides, the CDR3 is TGTGCCAGCAGCGGGGGCTCCTATAATTCACCCCTCCACTTT.

The chain combines TRBV6-4 with TRBJ1-1; 7 bases are a match to TRBD1. Per germline, CDR1 MRHNA and CDR2 SNTAGT. Trimming cost V 3 bases and J 5 bases; bases outside gene matches: 12. The CDR3 is 16 residues long. The DNA of the CDR3 is TGTGCCAGCAGTGAGCAACCGGGACAGCTCGCAACTGAAGCTTTCTTT. Translating gives CASSEQPGQLATEAFF.

V usage is TRBV7-2 and J usage is TRBJ1-5; D unresolved. Germline values: CDR1 SGHTA, CDR2 FQGNSA. V was cut by 5 bases and J by 4 bases, with 18 bases left in between. CDR3 size: 16 residues. The CDR3 nucleotides are TGTGCCAGCAGCCCCGAGTCGAACATTCCAAATCAGCCCCAGCATTTT. This translates into CASSPESNIPNQPQHF.

Comment on this clone: This sample also contains other DNA sequences that code for the same CDR3. The chain has TRBV28 and TRBJ1-2; no firm D call. The CDR3 is 12 residues long. The germline gives CDR1 MDHEN, CDR2 SYDVKM. Deletions cut 3 bases from V and 4 bases from J, with 6 bases between. CDR3 amino acids: CASSFRGYGYTF. CDR3 sequence (DNA): TGTGCCAGCAGTTTCCGGGGCTATGGCTACACCTTC.

The rearrangement links TRBV6-6 to TRBJ2-7; weak D call: TRBD1 (6 bases). CDR3 length: 14 amino acids. V gave up 6 bases and J gave up 6 bases, with 18 bases separating them. CDR1 and CDR2 (germline): MNHNY, SVGAGI (reference sequence). CDR3 DNA: TGTGCCAGCAGGGACAGACAGCATGGGGGCGAGCAGTACTTC. Its protein product is CASRDRQHGGEQYF.

The rearrangement uses TRBV5-1 and TRBJ2-7, with unresolved D. There are 15 residues in the CDR3. With 2 bases removed from V and 0 bases from J, the gap between germline ends came to 12 bases. CDR1 and CDR2 from the germline V gene are SGHRS and YFSETQ. The CDR3 is CASSLERVSSYEQYF. The DNA of the CDR3 is TGCGCCAGCAGCTTAGAAAGGGTGAGCTCCTACGAGCAGTACTTC.

This chain links TRBV4-2 with TRBJ2-7, with D unclear. Trimming took 0 bases from V and 3 from J, leaving 21 bases between them. Germline CDR1 reads LGHNA; CDR2 reads YNFKEQ. The CDR3 sequence is 18 residues long. CDR3 residues: CASSQDGLFASQNYEQYF. Written as DNA, the CDR3 is TGTGCCAGCAGCCAAGATGGGCTTTTTGCTAGTCAAAACTACGAGCAGTACTTC.

The chain links TRBV7-9 to TRBJ2-1; the match to TRBD1 covers 7 bases. CDR3 size: 15 residues. CDR1 is SEHNR, CDR2 FQNEAQ, per germline (reference sequence). V was pared by 4 bases and J by 7 bases, with 10 bases of the junction left unmatched. The CDR3 reads CASSSPRDRLNEQFF. As DNA, the CDR3 is TGTGCCAGCAGCTCACCCCGGGACAGATTAAATGAGCAGTTCTTC.